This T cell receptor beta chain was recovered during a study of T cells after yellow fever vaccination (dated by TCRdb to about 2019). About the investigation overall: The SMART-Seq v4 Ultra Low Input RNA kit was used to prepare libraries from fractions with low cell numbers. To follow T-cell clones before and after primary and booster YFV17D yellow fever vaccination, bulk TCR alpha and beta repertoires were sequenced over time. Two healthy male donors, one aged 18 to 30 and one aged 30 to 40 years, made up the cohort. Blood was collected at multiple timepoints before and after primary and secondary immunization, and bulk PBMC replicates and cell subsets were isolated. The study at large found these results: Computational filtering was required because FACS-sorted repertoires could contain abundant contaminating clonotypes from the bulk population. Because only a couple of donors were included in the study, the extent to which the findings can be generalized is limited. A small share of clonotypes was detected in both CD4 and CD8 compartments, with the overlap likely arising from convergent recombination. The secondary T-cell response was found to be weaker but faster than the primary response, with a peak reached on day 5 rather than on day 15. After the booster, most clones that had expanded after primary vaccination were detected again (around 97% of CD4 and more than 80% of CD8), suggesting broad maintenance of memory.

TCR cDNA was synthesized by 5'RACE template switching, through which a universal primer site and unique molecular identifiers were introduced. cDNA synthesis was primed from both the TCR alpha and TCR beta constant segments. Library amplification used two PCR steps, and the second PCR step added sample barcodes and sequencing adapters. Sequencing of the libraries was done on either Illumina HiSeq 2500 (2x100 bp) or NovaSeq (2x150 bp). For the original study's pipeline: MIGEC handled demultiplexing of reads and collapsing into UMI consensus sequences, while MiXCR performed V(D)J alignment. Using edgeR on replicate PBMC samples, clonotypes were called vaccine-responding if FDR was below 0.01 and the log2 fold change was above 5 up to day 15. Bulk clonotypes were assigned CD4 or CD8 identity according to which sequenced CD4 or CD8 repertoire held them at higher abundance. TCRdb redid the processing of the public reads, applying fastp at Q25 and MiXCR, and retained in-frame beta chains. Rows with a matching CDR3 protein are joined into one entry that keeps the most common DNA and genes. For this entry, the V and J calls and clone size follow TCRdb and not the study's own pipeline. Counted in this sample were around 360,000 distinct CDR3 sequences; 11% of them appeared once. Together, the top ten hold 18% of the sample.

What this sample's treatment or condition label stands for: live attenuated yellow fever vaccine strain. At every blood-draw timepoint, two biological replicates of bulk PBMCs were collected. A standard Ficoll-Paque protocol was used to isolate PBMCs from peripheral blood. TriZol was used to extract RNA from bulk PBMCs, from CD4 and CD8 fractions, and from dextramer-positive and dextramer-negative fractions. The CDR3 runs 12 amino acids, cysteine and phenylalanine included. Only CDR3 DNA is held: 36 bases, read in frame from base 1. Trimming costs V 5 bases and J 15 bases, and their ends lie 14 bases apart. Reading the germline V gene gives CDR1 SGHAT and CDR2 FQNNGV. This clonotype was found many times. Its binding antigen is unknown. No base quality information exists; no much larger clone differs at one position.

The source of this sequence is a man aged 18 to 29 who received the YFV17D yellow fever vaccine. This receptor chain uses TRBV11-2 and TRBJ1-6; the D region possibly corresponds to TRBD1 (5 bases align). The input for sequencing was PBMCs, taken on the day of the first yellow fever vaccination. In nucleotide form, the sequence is TGTGCCAGCAGCCTTGCGCAGGGTCTCCTCCACTTT. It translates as CASSLAQGLLHF.